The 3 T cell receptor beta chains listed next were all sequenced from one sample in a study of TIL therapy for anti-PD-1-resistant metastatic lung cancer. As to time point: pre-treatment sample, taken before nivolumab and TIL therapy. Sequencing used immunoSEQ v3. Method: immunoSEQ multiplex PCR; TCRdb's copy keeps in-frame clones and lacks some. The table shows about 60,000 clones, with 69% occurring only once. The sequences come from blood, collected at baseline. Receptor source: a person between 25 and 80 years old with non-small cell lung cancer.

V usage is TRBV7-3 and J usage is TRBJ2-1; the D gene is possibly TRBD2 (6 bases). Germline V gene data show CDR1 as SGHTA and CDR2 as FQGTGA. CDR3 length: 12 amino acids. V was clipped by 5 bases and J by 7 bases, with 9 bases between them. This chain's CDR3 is CASSESGNEQFF. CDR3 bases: TGTGCCAGCAGCGAAAGCGGGAATGAGCAGTTCTTC.

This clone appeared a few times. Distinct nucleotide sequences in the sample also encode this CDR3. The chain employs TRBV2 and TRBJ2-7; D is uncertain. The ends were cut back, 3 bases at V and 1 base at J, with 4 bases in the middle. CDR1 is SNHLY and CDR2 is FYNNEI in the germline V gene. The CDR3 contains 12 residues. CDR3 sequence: CASSESSYEQYF. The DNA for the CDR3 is TGTGCCAGCAGTGAGTCATCCTACGAGCAGTACTTC.

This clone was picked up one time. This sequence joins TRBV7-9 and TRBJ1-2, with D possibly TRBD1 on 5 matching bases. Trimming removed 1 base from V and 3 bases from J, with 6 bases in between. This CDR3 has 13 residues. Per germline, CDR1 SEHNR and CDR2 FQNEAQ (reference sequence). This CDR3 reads CASSLEGYYGYTF. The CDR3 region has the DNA TGTGCCAGCAGCTTAGAGGGGTACTATGGCTACACCTTC.